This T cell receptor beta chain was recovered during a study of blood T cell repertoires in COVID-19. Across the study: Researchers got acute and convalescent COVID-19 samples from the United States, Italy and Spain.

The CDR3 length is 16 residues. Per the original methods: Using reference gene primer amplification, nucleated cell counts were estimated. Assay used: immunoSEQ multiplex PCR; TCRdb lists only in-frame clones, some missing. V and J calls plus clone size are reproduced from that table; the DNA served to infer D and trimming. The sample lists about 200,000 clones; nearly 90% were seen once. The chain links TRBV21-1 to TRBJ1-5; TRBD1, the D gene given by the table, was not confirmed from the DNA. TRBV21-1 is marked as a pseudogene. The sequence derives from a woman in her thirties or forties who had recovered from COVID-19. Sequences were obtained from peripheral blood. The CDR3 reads CASSPRQAYSNQPQHF. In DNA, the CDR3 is TGTGCCAGCAGCCCTAGACAGGCATATAGCAATCAGCCCCAGCATTTT.